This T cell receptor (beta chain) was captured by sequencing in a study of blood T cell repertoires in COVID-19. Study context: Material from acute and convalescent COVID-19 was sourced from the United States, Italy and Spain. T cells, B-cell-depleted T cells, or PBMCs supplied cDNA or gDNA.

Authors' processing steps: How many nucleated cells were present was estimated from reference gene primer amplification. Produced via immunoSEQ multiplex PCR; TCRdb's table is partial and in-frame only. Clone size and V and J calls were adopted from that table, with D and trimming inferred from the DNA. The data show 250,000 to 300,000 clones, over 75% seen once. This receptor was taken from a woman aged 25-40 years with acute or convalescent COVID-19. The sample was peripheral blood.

The CDR3 is CASSFSSGRRETQYF. CDR3 nucleotide sequence: TGTGCCAGCAGTTTCAGTTCCGGGCGGAGGGAGACCCAGTACTTC. This chain joins TRBV27 and TRBJ2-5; maybe TRBD2 (5 bases). CDR3 size: 15 residues. CDR1 MNHEY and CDR2 SMNVEV come from the germline V gene (reference sequence). Trimming shortened V by 3 bases and J by 5 bases, and 16 bases separated the two germline ends.